Given below is one TCR beta chain in context. CDR1 and CDR2 (germline): LGHNA, YSLEER. The CDR3 is 14 residues long. V was pared by 0 bases and J by 3 bases, with 8 bases between. The data belong to a study of blood T cell repertoires in COVID-19. Background on the study: In each case, the material was cDNA or gDNA derived from T cells, B-cell-depleted T cells, or PBMCs.

Original methodology: Amplification of reference gene primers provided the estimated nucleated cell counts. Sequenced by immunoSEQ multiplex PCR; TCRdb stores in-frame clones only, minus some. Clone size and V and J calls were adopted from that table, with D and trimming inferred from the DNA. The table has about 92,000 clones, around 85% seen once. Sequenced: peripheral blood. This TCR was recovered from a human donor in a cohort sampled during active COVID-19. The chain uses TRBV4-3 and TRBJ2-5; D unresolved. CDR3 sequence (DNA): TGCGCCAGCAGCCAAGAGTGGGCAGAAGAGACCCAGTACTTC. This gives the protein CASSQEWAEETQYF.